These 29 T cell receptor beta chains were sequenced from one sample in a study of T cells in Graves' hyperthyroidism and ophthalmopathy. The source material, RNA transcripts, was used to amplify TCR beta CDR3 regions. During a first-round RT-PCR of the TCR CDR3, the HTBI primer set was used. One entry per CDR3 protein, called by TCRdb with MiXCR from the multiplex PCR reads. The data hold about 400,000 distinct CDR3 sequences, with around 15% observed a single time. Material for sequencing was blood. All receptors derive from a man aged 50-60 years with Graves' ophthalmopathy.

Many counts were recorded for this clonotype. The rearrangement links TRBV7-8 to TRBJ2-7; D possibly corresponds to TRBD1 (5 bases). Germline CDR1 reads SGHVS; CDR2 reads FQNEAQ. Trimming stripped 3 bases from V and 3 bases from J, with 9 bases between. This CDR3 spans 13 amino acids. The CDR3 DNA follows: TGTGCCAGCAGCTTTGGGGCCAACTACGAGCAGTACTTC. Its translation: CASSFGANYEQYF. Filled out from reference TRBV7-8 and TRBJ2-7, the complete variable domain reads GAGVSQSPRYKVAKRGQDVALRCDPISGHVSLFWYQQALGQGPEFLTYFQNEAQLDKSGLPSDRFFAERPEGSVSTLKIQRTQQEDSAVYLCASSFGANYEQYFGPGTRLTVT.

In its sample, this clonotype was seen a few times. The chain recombines TRBV4-2 with TRBJ2-1, with 9 bases lining up with TRBD1. Germline V lookup: CDR1 LGHNA, CDR2 YNFKEQ. The CDR3 contains 16 residues. The V and J ends lost 6 bases and 8 bases, in that order; junction bases with no gene match: 14. This CDR3 reads CASSRVGQGNVDEQFF. The CDR3 DNA sequence: TGTGCCAGCAGTCGCGTCGGACAGGGGAATGTGGATGAGCAGTTCTTC.

This clonotype was observed at least ten times. This sequence joins TRBV3-1 and TRBJ2-4; no clear D. Germline CDR1 is LGHDT and CDR2 is YNNKEL (reference sequence). The CDR3 covers 13 residues. V was clipped by 1 base and J by 5 bases, with 6 bases between them. The CDR3 is CASSQVDQNIQYF. Here the CDR3 DNA reads TGTGCCAGCAGCCAAGTCGATCAAAACATTCAGTACTTC.

CDR3: CASSLVGHTGELFF. Here the CDR3 DNA reads TGTGCCAGCAGCTTGGTCGGACACACCGGGGAGCTGTTTTTT. The chain couples TRBV5-4 to TRBJ2-2, with D unclear. CDR3 size: 14 residues. V was pared by 0 bases and J by 3 bases, with 6 bases between. In germline, CDR1 is SGHNT, CDR2 YYREEE (reference sequence). Combining the CDR3 with reference TRBV5-4 and TRBJ2-2 gives the whole variable domain ETGVTQSPTHLIKTRGQQVTLRCSSQSGHNTVSWYQQALGQGPQFIFQYYREEENGRGNFPPRFSGLQFPNYSSELNVNALELDDSALYLCASSLVGHTGELFFGEGSRLTVL.

The chain combines TRBV2 with TRBJ2-1, with D maybe TRBD1 (6 bases). The CDR3 extends over 12 amino acids. V was shortened by 7 bases and J by 7 bases, with 11 bases between the two germline ends. CDR1 and CDR2 (germline): SNHLY, FYNNEI. CDR3 region: CASTQTGNEQFF. CDR3 bases: TGTGCCAGCACCCAGACAGGTAATGAGCAGTTCTTC.

The chain links TRBV7-9 to TRBJ2-2; D perhaps matches TRBD2 (6 bases). Per the germline V gene, CDR1 is SEHNR and CDR2 is FQNEAQ (reference sequence). The CDR3 has 15 amino acids. Trimming took 1 base from V and 5 from J, leaving 11 bases between them. In nucleotides, the CDR3 is TGTGCCAGCAGCTTAGGGGGGGTGACGACCGGGGAGCTGTTTTTT. Translated, it gives CASSLGGVTTGELFF.

In regard to this clonotype: A much larger clone differs by one base, so this may be a read error. The chain carries TRBV7-9 and TRBJ2-7, with D tentatively TRBD1 (6 bases). The CDR3 spans 15 residues. CDR1 is SEHNR and CDR2 is FQNEAQ in the germline V gene (reference sequence). V was trimmed by 1 base and J by 0 bases, leaving 10 bases between them. Written as DNA, the CDR3 is TGTGCCAGCAGCTTAGAGGACAGAGTCTCCTACGAGCAGTACTTC. Its translation is CASSLEDRVSYEQYF.

This clonotype was seen many times. This chain uses TRBV11-2 with TRBJ2-5, with 8 positions matching TRBD2. The germline V gene has CDR1 SGHAT and CDR2 FQNNGV. CDR3 length: 14 residues. V gave up 5 bases and J gave up 1 base; unmatched junction bases: 3. The chain's CDR3 is CASSRAGAQETQYF. The CDR3 bases are TGTGCCAGCAGCCGAGCGGGAGCCCAAGAGACCCAGTACTTC.

This clonotype came up a few times. The CDR3 sequence: CASGYRTGGSEQYF. CDR3 bases: TGTGCCAGCGGTTATAGGACAGGAGGGAGCGAGCAGTACTTC. The gene calls are TRBV7-9 and TRBJ2-7; D is possibly TRBD1 (7 bases). Trimming pared 8 bases from V and 6 bases from J, leaving 20 bases between. CDR1 is SEHNR and CDR2 is FQNEAQ in the germline V gene (reference sequence). This CDR3 contains 14 residues.

The chain uses TRBV7-2 and TRBJ2-5, with 10 bases that match TRBD2. The CDR3 is 20 residues long. CDR1 and CDR2 (germline): SGHTA, FQGNSA. The V and J ends lost 0 bases and 2 bases, in that order; junction bases with no gene match: 15. CDR3 coding DNA: TGTGCCAGCAGCTTAGCGGCGGGGGGGCTAGCGGGAGTAGAACAAGAGACCCAGTACTTC. Its protein is CASSLAAGGLAGVEQETQYF. Together with reference TRBV7-2 and TRBJ2-5, the CDR3 gives the full variable domain: GAGVSQSPSNKVTEKGKDVELRCDPISGHTALYWYRQSLGQGLEFLIYFQGNSAPDKSGLPSDRFSAERTGGSVSTLTIQRTQQEDSAVYLCASSLAAGGLAGVEQETQYFGPGTRLLVL.

This clonotype was picked up a small number of times. The chain has TRBV9 and TRBJ2-2; tentative D call: TRBD2 (6 bases). The V end lost 0 bases, the J end lost 6 bases, and 6 bases lay between the germline ends. The CDR3 extends over 13 amino acids. CDR1 and CDR2 (germline): SGDLS, YYNGEE. The CDR3 region has the DNA TGTGCCAGCAGCGTAGGGGGGGCCGGGGAGCTGTTTTTT. Encoded protein: CASSVGGAGELFF. The variable domain in full, with the rest retrieved from reference TRBV9 and TRBJ2-2, is DSGVTQTPKHLITATGQRVTLRCSPRSGDLSVYWYQQSLDQGLQFLIQYYNGEERAKGNILERFSAQQFPDLHSELNLSSLELGDSALYFCASSVGGAGELFFGEGSRLTVL.

This chain joins TRBV11-2 and TRBJ2-3; D is uncertain. V was clipped by 8 bases and J by 5 bases, with 14 bases between them. Per the germline V gene, CDR1 is SGHAT and CDR2 is FQNNGV. This CDR3 is built from 13 residues. The DNA for the CDR3 is TGTGCCAGCCTCCACGAGTTGGGAGATACGCAGTATTTT. Residues: CASLHELGDTQYF.

This clonotype was observed many times. V and J are TRBV20-1 and TRBJ1-6; 12 bases map to TRBD1. The CDR3 runs to 14 residues. CDR1 is DFQATT, CDR2 SNEGSKA, per germline (reference sequence). J lost 10 bases, V lost 6 bases, and 7 bases had no gene match. CDR3 DNA sequence: TGCAGTGCGAGGGGACAGGGGGCACGGTCACCCCTCCACTTT. Its protein is CSARGQGARSPLHF.

The J gene is TRBJ1-4, the V gene TRBV7-9, with D possibly matching TRBD1 (5 bases). The germline V and J ends were trimmed by 1 base and 8 bases, with 20 bases remaining between them. CDR3 size: 17 residues. The germline CDR1 and CDR2 sequences are SEHNR and FQNEAQ (reference sequence). The CDR3 bases are TGTGCCAGCAGCTTAGGGGACTTTCAAATCGGGAAAGAAAAACTGTTTTTT. Amino acids: CASSLGDFQIGKEKLFF.

This clonotype has a handful of counts. DNA for the CDR3: TGTGCCAGCAGCCACAGGGGGCTCGTGCTCCTACGGCAGTACTTC. It specifies CASSHRGLVLLRQYF. The V call is TRBV11-2, the J call TRBJ2-7; 9 nucleotides align to TRBD1. The CDR3 loop spans 15 amino acids. Trimming cost V 5 bases and J 9 bases; bases outside gene matches: 14. Germline values: CDR1 SGHAT, CDR2 FQNNGV.

This clonotype was seen a few times. The CDR3 here is CASSIRDRTVGGYTF. The CDR3 coding sequence is TGTGCCAGTAGTATTCGGGACAGAACGGTGGGAGGCTACACCTTC. The chain joins TRBV19 to TRBJ1-2, with 7 bases aligning to TRBD1. Germline V lookup: CDR1 LNHDA, CDR2 SQIVND (reference sequence). The CDR3 sequence is 15 residues long. After removal of 3 bases from V and 8 bases from J, the junction contained 12 bases not matched to a gene.

This clonotype has at least ten counts. This sequence joins TRBV11-1 and TRBJ2-1; TRBD1 matches 12 bases. V was pared by 2 bases and J by 9 bases, with 8 bases of the junction left unmatched. This CDR3 is built from 16 residues. Germline CDR1 reads SGHAT; CDR2 reads FQDESV (reference sequence). The CDR3 nucleotides are TGTGCCAGCAGCTTAATACCGGGACAGGGGGCCGGTGAGCAGTTCTTC. Translated, it gives CASSLIPGQGAGEQFF. The full variable domain, its missing parts supplied by reference TRBV11-1 and TRBJ2-1, is EAEVAQSPRYKITEKSQAVAFWCDPISGHATLYWYRQILGQGPELLVQFQDESVVDDSQLPKDRFSAERLKGVDSTLKIQPAELGDSAMYLCASSLIPGQGAGEQFFGPGTRLTVL.

A note on this clonotype: Possible read error: a much larger clone is one base away. No conserved phenylalanine or tryptophan ends this CDR3, so it is likely a read error. The V and J genes are TRBV24-1 and TRBJ2-7; no clear D gene. The CDR3 covers 12 residues. Germline loops: CDR1 KGHDR, CDR2 SFDVKD. The ends were cut back, 0 bases at V and 6 bases at J, with 5 bases in the middle. The CDR3 coding sequence is TGTGCCACCAGTGATTTGGACGGCGAGCAGTACCTC. Amino acids: CATSDLDGEQYL.

The table lists this clonotype with a few counts. V is TRBV19 and J is TRBJ1-2, with no clear D. V lost 5 bases, J lost 6 bases, and 16 bases lay in between. The CDR3 covers 14 residues. CDR1 and CDR2 (germline): LNHDA, SQIVND (reference sequence). CDR3 in amino acids: CASSLNQAGNGYTF. CDR3 bases: TGTGCCAGTAGTCTTAACCAGGCGGGGAATGGCTACACCTTC.

This chain uses TRBV9 with TRBJ2-7; D might be TRBD2 (5 bases). CDR3 length: 12 residues. Looked up from germline, CDR1 is SGDLS and CDR2 is YYNGEE. Trimming shortened V by 5 bases and J by 5 bases, and 11 bases separated the two germline ends. CDR3 region: CASSSGGNEQYF. CDR3 sequence (DNA): TGTGCCAGCAGTTCAGGAGGTAACGAGCAGTACTTC.

This clonotype showed up many times. The rearrangement joins TRBV2 to TRBJ2-2; 10 bases agree with TRBD1. CDR3 length: 15 residues. The germline V gene encodes CDR1 SNHLY and CDR2 FYNNEI. J lost 2 bases, V lost 6 bases, and 3 bases had no gene match. This CDR3 reads CASRGQGVNTGELFF. The CDR3 bases are TGTGCCAGCAGAGGACAGGGGGTAAACACCGGGGAGCTGTTTTTT. The full variable domain, rest sourced from reference TRBV2 and TRBJ2-2, is EPEVTQTPSHQVTQMGQEVILRCVPISNHLYFYWYRQILGQKVEFLVSFYNNEISEKSEIFDDQFSVERPDGSNFTLKIRSTKLEDSAMYFCASRGQGVNTGELFFGEGSRLTVL.

In this sample, this clonotype turned up a few times. V gene TRBV6-1 combines with J gene TRBJ2-5; TRBD2 aligns across 9 bases. Germline V CDR1 and CDR2: MNHNS, SASEGT. CDR3 length: 14 residues. The ends lost 4 bases at V and 4 bases at J; junction bases unmatched: 4. DNA for the CDR3: TGTGCCAGCAGTGTGAGCGGGAGGCGAGAGACCCAGTACTTC. It translates to CASSVSGRRETQYF.

This clonotype has at least ten counts. The rearrangement uses TRBV27 and TRBJ2-3; 7 bases fit TRBD2. Germline-derived CDR1 and CDR2 are MNHEY and SMNVEV (reference sequence). This CDR3 comprises 17 residues. Germline trimming cut 4 bases from V and 2 bases from J; bases unmatched to any gene: 12. The CDR3 region is CASSSSIGGGYTDTQYF. In nucleotides, the CDR3 is TGTGCCAGCAGTTCCAGTATTGGGGGAGGGTACACAGATACGCAGTATTTT.

This clonotype was observed at least ten times. The chain has TRBV7-2 and TRBJ2-5; no definite D call. The length of the CDR3 is 13 residues. Deletions cut 5 bases from V and 4 bases from J, with 11 bases between. The germline V gene encodes CDR1 SGHTA and CDR2 FQGNSA. In DNA, the CDR3 is TGTGCCAGCAGCACTCCGAGTCGAGAGACCCAGTACTTC. Its protein is CASSTPSRETQYF.

This clonotype was observed at least ten times. The J gene is TRBJ1-5, the V gene TRBV20-1; D is uncertain. Germline V gene lookup returns CDR1 DFQATT and CDR2 SNEGSKA (reference sequence). This CDR3 region has 13 residues. Trimming cost V 1 base and J 5 bases, with 9 bases left between them. CDR3 amino acids: CSARGVADQPQHF. The CDR3 coding sequence is TGCAGTGCTAGAGGGGTTGCGGATCAGCCCCAGCATTTT.

This clonotype was detected a few times. One junction end disagrees with the germline gene, perhaps due to a read error. The V call is TRBV4-1, the J call TRBJ2-7, with 8 bases lining up with TRBD1. Germline values: CDR1 MGHRA, CDR2 YSYEKL. CDR3 length equals 14 residues. CDR3 coding DNA: TGTGCCAGCAGCCAAGGGGGACAGGCCTACGAGCAGTACTTC. Protein: CASSQGGQAYEQYF.

This clonotype was recorded a few times. The J gene is TRBJ2-5, the V gene TRBV4-1, with 9 positions matching TRBD1. Germline values: CDR1 MGHRA, CDR2 YSYEKL. CDR3 size: 16 residues. The ends lost 4 bases at V and 11 bases at J; junction bases unmatched: 17. The CDR3 region is CASSLTAGTGPREQYF. The CDR3 DNA reads TGCGCCAGCAGCCTTACAGCCGGGACAGGGCCAAGAGAGCAGTACTTC.

The chain recombines TRBV2 with TRBJ1-3; tentative D call: TRBD1 (5 bases). V was trimmed by 1 base and J by 1 base, leaving 8 bases between them. This CDR3 contains 15 residues. Germline V gene data show CDR1 as SNHLY and CDR2 as FYNNEI. The CDR3 sequence is CASSEVRGSGNTIYF. The CDR3, as DNA: TGTGCCAGCAGTGAAGTTAGGGGTTCTGGAAACACCATATATTTT.

This clonotype has ten or more counts. This chain uses TRBV20-1 with TRBJ2-1, with 9 bases that match TRBD2. The V gene end was trimmed by 6 bases and the J gene end by 0 bases; junction bases not matched to a gene: 12. This CDR3 comprises 17 residues. Per the germline V gene, CDR1 is DFQATT and CDR2 is SNEGSKA (reference sequence). The CDR3 protein is CSALAGILLSSYNEQFF. CDR3 nucleotide sequence: TGCAGTGCGCTAGCGGGAATCCTCCTCAGCTCCTACAATGAGCAGTTCTTC.